The clone carrying this T cell receptor (beta chain) was found a few times. The antigen is undetermined. The entry originates in a study of blood T cells in healthy people across ages. Combining a sample-barcoded 5' primer with a J-beta primer mix, a second PCR ran for roughly 7 to 12 cycles. TCRdb itself ran the 5' RACE reads through MiXCR, one entry per CDR3 protein. Of some 860,000 distinct CDR3 sequences listed, about 61% are singletons. Study-level points and caveats: Age advanced and TCR beta diversity per million T cells fell, roughly linearly. Whereas aged donors had fewer naive CD4+ cells, long-lived donors had more of them and higher diversity.

Trimming pared 5 bases from V and 11 bases from J, leaving 15 bases between. The CDR3 totals 12 residues. Germline V gene sequence: CDR1 SEHNR, CDR2 FQNEAQ (reference sequence). The rearrangement uses TRBV7-9 and TRBJ2-5, with D possibly being TRBD2 (5 bases). Sequencing input: blood. The sequence was collected from a man in his forties in good health. CDR3 nucleotide sequence: TGTGCCAGCAGCCCGGGGTCCGTGGAGCAGTACTTC. It translates to CASSPGSVEQYF.